Listed below are T cell receptor beta chains from one sample, sequenced in a study of cytomegalovirus exposure and HLA in healthy donors. TCRdb's table, derived via immunoSEQ multiplex PCR, lists solely in-frame clones and lacks some. The table includes roughly 100,000 clones, less than 80% detected once. Source material: PBMCs. The receptors derive from a man in his forties in good health and CMV-seronegative. Both conserved end residues are part of each CDR3. The order of the fields is V gene, clone size, D gene, J gene, CDR3 protein, CDR3 DNA. D genes are given only for firm matches. Expanded clones are given a class, and other clones once, few, many or no size at all.

TRBV28,-,-,TRBJ2-7,CASSLQGYEQYF,TGTGCCAGCAGTTTACAGGGCTACGAGCAGTACTTC
TRBV30,-,-,TRBJ1-1,CAWREQGNTEAFF,TGTGCCTGGAGGGAACAGGGGAACACTGAAGCTTTCTTT
TRBV5-4,-,-,TRBJ2-7,CASSSEARDYEQYF,TGTGCCAGCAGCTCAGAGGCTCGGGACTACGAGCAGTACTTC
TRBV28,-,-,TRBJ1-2,CASTGLKYGYTF,TGTGCCAGTACGGGACTAAAATATGGCTACACCTTC
TRBV6-1,few,TRBD1,TRBJ2-7,CASTAVTTGTYEQYF,TGTGCCAGCACCGCGGTCACGACAGGGACCTACGAGCAGTACTTC
TRBV7-9,-,TRBD1,TRBJ2-3,CASSSGQGLPHTDTQYF,TGTGCCAGCAGCTCGGGACAGGGGCTCCCTCACACAGATACGCAGTATTTT
TRBV19,-,-,TRBJ2-7,CASTLGLLEQYF,TGTGCCAGTACCCTGGGACTTCTCGAGCAGTACTTC
TRBV6-6,-,-,TRBJ1-5,CATRGGDQPQHF,TGTGCCACCCGGGGGGGCGATCAGCCCCAGCATTTT
TRBV5-1,-,-,TRBJ2-5,CASSFILRTEEETQYF,TGCGCCAGCAGCTTCATTCTCCGGACGGAGGAAGAGACCCAGTACTTC
TRBV18,-,TRBD1,TRBJ2-7,CASSPDRTYEQYF,TGTGCCAGCTCACCGGACAGGACCTACGAGCAGTACTTC
TRBV7-3,few,-,TRBJ2-1,CASSPYLDREQFF,TGTGCCAGCAGCCCTTACCTCGACAGGGAGCAGTTCTTC
TRBV4-2,few,-,TRBJ2-5,CASSLTNLVEETQYF,TGTGCCAGCAGCCTGACTAACTTGGTTGAGGAGACCCAGTACTTC
TRBV9,-,TRBD2,TRBJ2-5,CASSPQFGIAGKETQYF,TGTGCCAGCAGCCCCCAGTTTGGGATAGCGGGGAAAGAGACCCAGTACTTC
TRBV29-1,-,-,TRBJ2-5,CSVALLSSETQYF,TGCAGCGTTGCCTTGTTGAGCTCAGAGACCCAGTACTTC
TRBV7-9,-,TRBD1,TRBJ1-2,CSSSFLRGQVDYGYTF,TGTTCCAGCAGCTTCTTACGGGGACAGGTCGACTATGGCTACACCTTC
TRBV27,-,-,TRBJ2-1,CASSDSNNEQFF,TGTGCCAGCAGCGACTCAAACAATGAGCAGTTCTTC
TRBV29-1,-,-,TRBJ1-1,CSVVTEGVYKAFF,TGCAGCGTTGTGACCGAAGGGGTCTATAAAGCTTTCTTT
TRBV2,-,TRBD1,TRBJ1-5,CASSGQGAAQPQHF,TGTGCCAGCAGTGGACAGGGGGCTGCTCAGCCCCAGCATTTT
TRBV28,-,TRBD1,TRBJ2-2,CASRPDRVSTGELFF,TGTGCCAGCAGGCCAGACAGGGTTTCCACCGGGGAGCTGTTTTTT
TRBV4-1,-,TRBD1,TRBJ1-6,CASRDGGQGNSPLHF,TGCGCCAGCAGGGATGGGGGACAGGGTAATTCACCCCTCCACTTT
TRBV7-8,-,TRBD2,TRBJ2-3,CASSFSAGGTDTQYF,TGTGCCAGCAGCTTTTCGGCGGGGGGCACAGATACGCAGTATTTT
TRBV19,-,-,TRBJ2-3,CASSSQGGGADTQYF,TGTGCCAGTAGTTCCCAGGGAGGTGGGGCAGATACGCAGTATTTT
TRBV6-5,few,TRBD2,TRBJ2-5,CASSYSLAAYQETQYF,TGTGCCAGCAGTTACTCCCTAGCGGCGTACCAAGAGACCCAGTACTTC
TRBV9,-,TRBD2,TRBJ2-3,CASSVSGILTDTQYF,TGTGCCAGCAGCGTAAGCGGGATTCTGACAGATACGCAGTATTTT
TRBV19,-,TRBD1,TRBJ2-1,CASRITGGEYNEQFF,TGTGCCAGTAGGATAACAGGGGGAGAATACAATGAGCAGTTCTTC
TRBV28,-,-,TRBJ2-7,CASSPRRGRYEQYF,TGTGCCAGCAGTCCCCGGAGGGGAAGGTACGAGCAGTACTTC
TRBV7-3,-,-,TRBJ2-3,CASSSSTLSGDTQYF,TGTGCCAGCAGCTCCTCGACCCTAAGCGGAGATACGCAGTATTTT
TRBV19,-,-,TRBJ2-2,CASTTPVRGWSGELFF,TGTGCCAGTACCACCCCTGTTCGTGGTTGGAGCGGGGAGCTGTTTTTT
TRBV19,-,TRBD1,TRBJ1-2,CASSIGPGQGEYGYTF,TGTGCCAGTAGTATAGGACCCGGACAGGGAGAATATGGCTACACCTTC
TRBV5-1,-,-,TRBJ2-2,CASSSGQMNTGELFF,TGCGCCAGCAGCTCTGGACAGATGAACACCGGGGAGCTGTTTTTT
TRBV9,-,-,TRBJ1-1,CASSPSRPGELRGDTEAFF,TGTGCCAGCAGCCCTAGTCGCCCGGGAGAACTTCGGGGGGACACTGAAGCTTTCTTT
TRBV11-3,few,TRBD2,TRBJ2-2,CASSLALAGGTGELFF,TGTGCCAGCAGCTTAGCACTAGCGGGAGGAACCGGGGAGCTGTTTTTT
TRBV28,-,-,TRBJ2-7,CASSFVWGGNRNEQYF,TGTGCCAGCAGTTTCGTCTGGGGCGGGAATCGGAACGAGCAGTACTTC
TRBV4-3,-,TRBD2,TRBJ2-7,CASSLTSGGYYEQYF,TGCGCCAGCAGCCTTACTAGCGGGGGCTACTACGAGCAGTACTTC
TRBV5-1,-,TRBD1,TRBJ1-1,CASSFGQGARITEAFF,TGCGCCAGCAGCTTCGGACAGGGGGCGCGTATAACTGAAGCTTTCTTT
TRBV2,-,-,TRBJ1-3,CVKREQAYGNTIYF,TGTGTCAAGAGAGAACAGGCCTACGGAAACACCATATATTTT
TRBV2,-,-,TRBJ1-3,CASSESHTVTIYF,TGTGCCAGCAGTGAATCGCATACGGTCACCATATATTTT
TRBV11-3,few,-,TRBJ2-1,CASSLGGSNEQFF,TGTGCCAGCAGCTTAGGAGGGTCTAATGAGCAGTTCTTC
TRBV2,-,TRBD2,TRBJ2-1,CARRPSGSREQFF,TGTGCCAGGAGGCCTAGCGGGAGTAGGGAGCAGTTCTTC
TRBV5-1,-,-,TRBJ2-7,CASSLGRGFIYEQYF,TGCGCCAGCAGCTTGGGTCGAGGTTTCATCTACGAGCAGTACTTC
TRBV6-4,-,-,TRBJ2-1,CASSGSGYNEQFF,TGTGCCAGCAGCGGTAGCGGCTACAATGAGCAGTTCTTC
TRBV15,-,-,TRBJ1-2,CATSREPDRDYGYTF,TGTGCCACCAGCAGAGAGCCGGACAGAGACTATGGCTACACCTTC
TRBV4-3,-,TRBD2,TRBJ2-2,CASSQGLAWGTGELFF,TGCGCCAGCAGCCAGGGACTAGCCTGGGGCACCGGGGAGCTGTTTTTT
TRBV7-3,-,-,TRBJ2-1,CASSFSGAGGNPYNEQFF,TGTGCCAGCAGCTTTTCCGGGGCAGGGGGGAATCCCTACAATGAGCAGTTCTTC
TRBV7-9,-,-,TRBJ1-5,CSSSLTYNQPQHF,TGTTCCAGCAGCTTAACTTACAATCAGCCCCAGCATTTT
TRBV7-2,-,TRBD2,TRBJ2-3,CASSLAGPGTSGFADTQYF,TGTGCCAGCAGCTTAGCTGGCCCCGGGACTAGCGGATTTGCAGATACGCAGTATTTT
TRBV9,-,-,TRBJ2-7,CASSSSYEQYF,TGTGCCAGCAGCTCGTCCTACGAGCAGTACTTC
TRBV7-9,-,-,TRBJ2-2,CSSSFILASNTGELFF,TGTTCCAGCAGCTTTATCCTAGCGTCAAACACCGGGGAGCTGTTTTTT
TRBV4-1,-,-,TRBJ2-3,CASSQGFEATDTQYF,TGCGCCAGCAGCCAAGGATTTGAGGCCACAGATACGCAGTATTTT
TRBV6-1,few,-,TRBJ2-3,CASNYGSTDTQYF,TGTGCCAGCAACTACGGGAGCACAGATACGCAGTATTTT
TRBV5-4,-,TRBD2,TRBJ2-4,CASSPAGLANIQYF,TGTGCCAGCAGCCCGGCTGGACTAGCGAACATTCAGTACTTC
TRBV7-9,-,TRBD2,TRBJ2-1,CASRSGGAPNEQFF,TGTGCCAGCAGGAGCGGGGGGGCTCCCAATGAGCAGTTCTTC
TRBV23-1,-,-,TRBJ2-7,CASTPAGPYEQYF,TGCGCCAGCACGCCGGCGGGCCCCTACGAGCAGTACTTC